This entry concerns a single TCR beta chain. As yet, its antigen is unknown. With 2 bases removed from V and 2 bases from J, the gap between germline ends came to 5 bases. The CDR3 totals 13 residues. Germline assignment: CDR1 SGHVS and CDR2 FQNEAQ. During its preparation, the TCRbeta library received unique molecular identifiers. Each CDR3 protein gets one entry after TCRdb re-called the PCR reads with MiXCR. The table records roughly 220,000 distinct CDR3 sequences, 8.4% of them present only once. The data are from a study of T-cell reconstitution after alpha-beta-depleted transplantation in children. Overall study results and limits: T-cell counts and diversity at one year post-transplant came mainly from newly produced T cells. Several hundred expanded graft clones reportedly gave rise to the alpha-beta T cells present about two months after transplant. Some patients owed their high day-60 TCRbeta diversity to surviving recipient T cells and thymic progenitors.

The source was PBMCs, mostly from graft donor cells, collected 360 days after TCRalphabeta/CD19-depleted stem cell transplant. This chain connects TRBV7-8 to TRBJ2-3; no clear D. The sequence came from a male patient aged 2 to 9 who had a stem cell transplant for acute myeloid leukemia, so the T cells may come from the graft donor. CDR3 nucleotide sequence: TGTGCCAGCAGCTTACTAAACACAGATACGCAGTATTTT. Translated, it gives CASSLLNTDTQYF.